This T cell receptor beta chain was retrieved from a study of T cell repertoires in cytomegalovirus infection. General observations from the study: HLA-C-restricted CMV clonotypes gave the most frequent clonotype in two of eight donors.

From the reads, TCRdb called clonotypes with MiXCR, one entry per CDR3 protein. The sample carries roughly 280,000 distinct CDR3 sequences, around 15% recorded once. For this clonotype: As yet, its antigen is unknown.

The V and J ends lost 3 bases and 7 bases, in that order; junction bases with no gene match: 6. The CDR3 extends over 15 amino acids. The germline gives CDR1 DFQATT, CDR2 SNEGSKA (reference sequence). This clonotype originated in a human donor in good health (CMV status not recorded). Some clones in this sample may be carry-over from other donors' samples. The chain links TRBV20-1 to TRBJ2-1, with 13 nucleotides matching TRBD2. The sample comprised PBMCs. CDR3 sequence reads: CSASSPLAGGNEQFF. CDR3 nucleotides: TGCAGTGCTAGCTCTCCACTAGCGGGAGGGAATGAGCAGTTCTTC.